This T cell receptor beta chain was retrieved from a study of T cell clonality in common variable immunodeficiency. General study findings and limits: Reportedly, TCR beta sequences from common variable immunodeficiency showed fewer deletions and N-nucleotide insertions.

The table came from immunoSEQ multiplex PCR; TCRdb's copy has only in-frame clones and leaves some out. The repertoire consists of around 17,000 clones, none detected only once. This clone has ten or more counts. No antigen is known for it. The observed sequence ends 3 residues before the CDR3 terminus, with the missing tail filled in from the germline J gene. The CDR3 runs to 14 residues. The V and J ends lost 1 base and 3 bases respectively, with 7 bases between them. Germline V CDR1 and CDR2: KGHSH, LQKENI. The origin of this receptor is a human donor with common variable immunodeficiency. The rearrangement joins TRBV18 to TRBJ2-1; no definite D call. What was sequenced was peripheral blood mononuclear cells. Incomplete CDR3 DNA: TGTGCCAGCTCACCACAAGCACGCTACAATGAG. Translating gives CASSPQARYNE. The whole CDR3 protein reads CASSPQARYNEQFF. The full variable domain, rest sourced from reference TRBV18 and TRBJ2-1, is NAGVMQNPRHLVRRRGQEARLRCSPMKGHSHVYWYRQLPEEGLKFMVYLQKENIIDESGMPKERFSAEFPKEGPSILRIQQVVRGDSAAYFCASSPQARYNEQFFGPGTRLTVL.